A single sample is the source of the 30 T cell receptor beta chains below, sequenced in a study of cytomegalovirus exposure and HLA in healthy donors. In the PCR, 60 Vbeta and 13 Jbeta primers were used. Some clones are missing from TCRdb's copy, which holds only in-frame ones; the method was immunoSEQ multiplex PCR. The sample lists around 130,000 clones, about 81% occurring once. Sample: PBMCs. The receptors originated from a woman aged 35 to 49 in good health and CMV-seropositive.

Only one count was recorded for this clone. The CDR3 sequence: CASKTSGRVSEQYF. For the CDR3, the DNA is TGTGCCAGCAAAACTAGCGGGAGGGTCAGCGAGCAGTACTTC. The chain joins TRBV25-1 to TRBJ2-7; 13 bases map to TRBD2. The CDR3 has 14 residues. Looked up from germline, CDR1 is MGHDK and CDR2 is SYGVNS. The J segment lost 6 bases and the V segment lost 7 bases, leaving 6 bases of the junction unmatched.

CDR3 residues: CASSPNNRGPSTDTQYF. As DNA, the CDR3 is TGTGCCAGCAGTCCGAATAACAGGGGGCCGAGCACAGATACGCAGTATTTT. The J gene is TRBJ2-3, the V gene TRBV6-9; 9 bases are shared with TRBD1. Germline trimming cut 5 bases from V and 0 bases from J; bases unmatched to any gene: 9. In germline, CDR1 is MNHGY, CDR2 SVAAGI. The CDR3 covers 17 residues.

V gene TRBV7-2 combines with J gene TRBJ2-7, with 10 nucleotides matching TRBD1. This CDR3 has 14 amino acids. The V segment lost 2 bases and the J segment 4 bases; nucleotides outside the gene matches: 2. Per the germline V gene, CDR1 is SGHTA and CDR2 is FQGNSA. CDR3 amino acids: CASSLLGQGYEQYF. The CDR3 nucleotides read TGTGCCAGCAGCTTATTGGGACAGGGGTACGAGCAGTACTTC.

The V call is TRBV7-8, the J call TRBJ2-1; TRBD1 matches at 10 bases. There are 17 residues in the CDR3. Germline V gene data show CDR1 as SGHVS and CDR2 as FQNEAQ. Unmatched junction bases numbered 13, after V lost 2 bases and J lost 9 bases. The CDR3 region has the DNA TGTGCCAGCAGCTTATGGGGGACAGGGGCTGGCCGTAGTGAGCAGTTCTTC. Amino acid sequence: CASSLWGTGAGRSEQFF.

The genes are TRBV7-8 and TRBJ1-1, with D possibly TRBD1 on 6 matching bases. Looked up from germline, CDR1 is SGHVS and CDR2 is FQNEAQ. This CDR3 spans 15 amino acids. V was cut by 1 base and J by 5 bases, with 14 bases left in between. CDR3 DNA sequence: TGTGCCAGCAGCTTAGAACCCACAGGGTTAACTGAAGCTTTCTTT. This codes for CASSLEPTGLTEAFF.

The gene calls are TRBV5-1 and TRBJ1-4; 8 bases line up with TRBD1. This CDR3 is 17 amino acids long. Germline V gene lookup returns CDR1 SGHRS and CDR2 YFSETQ. V was clipped by 0 bases and J by 4 bases; unmatched bases: 8. The CDR3 bases are TGCGCCAGCAGCTTGGAAGGGGCCGACAGGGGTAATGAAAAACTGTTTTTT. Encoded protein: CASSLEGADRGNEKLFF.

The sample holds one count of this clone. This chain uses TRBV30 with TRBJ1-1; the match to TRBD1 covers 7 bases. CDR3 length equals 15 residues. Germline values: CDR1 GTSNPN, CDR2 SVGIG (reference sequence). With V trimmed by 3 bases and J by 1 base, 8 bases remained unmatched. The CDR3 is CAWSAPGGANTEAFF. CDR3 in DNA: TGTGCCTGGAGCGCCCCAGGGGGTGCGAACACTGAAGCTTTCTTT.

This chain connects TRBV28 to TRBJ1-2; 9 bases are a match to TRBD1. Germline trimming cut 6 bases from V and 4 bases from J; bases unmatched to any gene: 12. Germline V gene sequence: CDR1 MDHEN, CDR2 SYDVKM. The CDR3 is made up of 16 amino acids. The CDR3 DNA reads as TGTGCCAGCAGCCCCGGGACAGGGTTAATACTCTATGGCTACACCTTC. It is translated as CASSPGTGLILYGYTF.

The chain links TRBV6-6 to TRBJ1-3; 9 nucleotides agree with TRBD1. Germline CDR1 is MNHNY and CDR2 is SVGAGI (reference sequence). The CDR3 has 15 amino acids. The junction had 0 bases not matched to a gene; V was cut back by 1 base and J by 2 bases. The CDR3 DNA sequence: TGTGCCAGCAGTTACTGGACAGGGGCTGGAAACACCATATATTTT. It codes for CASSYWTGAGNTIYF.

This clone was seen once. J is TRBJ1-2 and V is TRBV5-4; TRBD1 aligns across 9 bases. The CDR3 loop spans 14 amino acids. Germline V gene lookup returns CDR1 SGHNT and CDR2 YYREEE (reference sequence). After removal of 3 bases from V and 4 bases from J, the junction contained 4 bases not matched to a gene. Written as DNA, the CDR3 is TGTGCCAGCAGCTGGGACAGGGTTCTCTATGGCTACACCTTC. As protein: CASSWDRVLYGYTF.

Only a few counts were recorded for this clone. The genes are TRBV5-6 and TRBJ1-5; 7 positions agree with TRBD1. The germline V gene has CDR1 SGHDT and CDR2 YYEEEE. CDR3 size: 13 residues. The ends lost 4 bases at V and 5 bases at J; junction bases unmatched: 3. The CDR3 protein is CASSRGQYQPQHF. The DNA for the CDR3 is TGTGCCAGCAGCAGGGGACAGTATCAGCCCCAGCATTTT.

The V and J genes are TRBV5-1 and TRBJ2-2; 8 bases are a match to TRBD2. The CDR3 is 16 residues long. The trim removed 3 bases at V and 1 base at J, leaving 5 bases unmatched. CDR1 is SGHRS and CDR2 is YFSETQ in the germline V gene. The CDR3 DNA is TGCGCCAGCAGCTCCATCCGGGGGGGGAACACCGGGGAGCTGTTTTTT. Its protein is CASSSIRGGNTGELFF.

The J gene is TRBJ1-6, the V gene TRBV5-1, with 7 positions matching TRBD1. The CDR3 is 15 residues long. Germline values: CDR1 SGHRS, CDR2 YFSETQ. V trimming: 4 bases; J trimming: 3 bases; junction bases outside the gene matches: 4. In nucleotides, the CDR3 is TGCGCCAGCAGCGAAAACAGGGGCTATAATTCACCCCTCCACTTT. It is translated as CASSENRGYNSPLHF.

This clone was picked up one time. One end of the junction is discordant with germline, which a read error may explain. The chain uses TRBV7-7 and TRBJ2-1, with TRBD1 matching 7 bases. The CDR3 has 15 amino acids. Germline V CDR1 and CDR2: SSHAT, FNYEAQ (reference sequence). The CDR3 nucleotides read TGTGCTAGCAGCTTAGATCAGGGGGTTCACAATGAGCAGTTCTTC. Amino acids: CASSLDQGVHNEQFF. The whole variable domain, remainder taken from reference TRBV7-7 and TRBJ2-1, is GAGVSQSPRYKVTKRGQDVTLRCDPISSHATLYWYQQALGQGPEFLTYFNYEAQPDKSGLPSDRFSAERPEGSISTLTIQRTEQRDSAMYRCASSLDQGVHNEQFFGPGTRLTVL.

The CDR3 protein is CATRHRDGELFF. The CDR3 DNA sequence: TGTGCCACCCGACACAGGGACGGGGAGCTGTTTTTT. This chain joins TRBV6-1 and TRBJ2-2; maybe TRBD1 (6 bases). Trimming shortened V by 10 bases and J by 7 bases, and 13 bases separated the two germline ends. Germline assignment: CDR1 MNHNS and CDR2 SASEGT. The CDR3 is made up of 12 amino acids.

This chain joins TRBV28 and TRBJ1-1; possibly TRBD1 for D (6 bases). Trimming cost V 7 bases and J 5 bases, with 20 bases left between them. The germline V gene encodes CDR1 MDHEN and CDR2 SYDVKM. CDR3 length: 15 residues. CDR3 sequence: CASNAVTAGVTEAFF. The CDR3 region has the DNA TGTGCCAGCAACGCCGTGACGGCAGGGGTAACTGAAGCTTTCTTT.

The rearrangement links TRBV9 to TRBJ2-2; the D is unclear. This CDR3 has 11 residues. CDR1 SGDLS and CDR2 YYNGEE come from the germline V gene. The V and J ends lost 7 bases and 4 bases respectively, with 5 bases between them. CDR3 protein: CASSLTGELFF. CDR3 DNA sequence: TGTGCCAGCTCCCTCACCGGGGAGCTGTTTTTT. The whole variable domain, filled in from reference TRBV9 and TRBJ2-2, reads DSGVTQTPKHLITATGQRVTLRCSPRSGDLSVYWYQQSLDQGLQFLIQYYNGEERAKGNILERFSAQQFPDLHSELNLSSLELGDSALYFCASSLTGELFFGEGSRLTVL.

This clone appeared once. CDR3 region: CAIDGQNIYEQYF. CDR3 DNA sequence: TGTGCCATAGACGGACAGAACATCTACGAGCAGTACTTC. The V gene is TRBV6-1, the J gene TRBJ2-7, with D maybe TRBD1 (6 bases). V lost 10 bases and J 3 bases, leaving 16 bases between the germline ends. Germline V gene lookup returns CDR1 MNHNS and CDR2 SASEGT. This CDR3 comprises 13 residues.

The chain combines TRBV18 with TRBJ1-5, with D maybe TRBD1 (5 bases). The CDR3 runs to 14 residues. The V gene lost 5 bases and the J gene lost 8 bases, with 16 bases spanning the gap. Germline CDR1 is KGHSH and CDR2 is LQKENI. The DNA for the CDR3 is TGTGCCAGCTCAGCGGCACAGGTCGGAGAGCCCCAGCATTTT. Its protein is CASSAAQVGEPQHF. Using reference TRBV18 and TRBJ1-5 for the parts outside the CDR3, the full variable domain is NAGVMQNPRHLVRRRGQEARLRCSPMKGHSHVYWYRQLPEEGLKFMVYLQKENIIDESGMPKERFSAEFPKEGPSILRIQQVVRGDSAAYFCASSAAQVGEPQHFGDGTRLSIL.

The CDR3 reads CASSQGQGARDAYEQYF. DNA for the CDR3: TGCGCCAGCAGCCAAGGACAGGGGGCGCGAGACGCCTACGAGCAGTACTTC. The rearrangement joins TRBV4-1 to TRBJ2-7; 10 bases are a match to TRBD1. V shed 1 base, J shed 2 bases, and the junction held 8 bases outside the gene matches. There are 17 residues in the CDR3. Germline assignment: CDR1 MGHRA and CDR2 YSYEKL.

The CDR3 protein is CASSPRSEDANTF. As DNA, the CDR3 is TGTGCCAGCTCACCAAGGTCGGAGGACGCAAACACCTTC. The chain employs TRBV18 and TRBJ1-2; D gene uncertain. The germline V gene has CDR1 KGHSH and CDR2 LQKENI. With 2 bases removed from V and 12 bases from J, the gap between germline ends came to 16 bases. CDR3 length equals 13 residues. Using reference TRBV18 and TRBJ1-2 for the parts outside the CDR3, the full variable domain is NAGVMQNPRHLVRRRGQEARLRCSPMKGHSHVYWYRQLPEEGLKFMVYLQKENIIDESGMPKERFSAEFPKEGPSILRIQQVVRGDSAAYFCASSPRSEDANTFGSGTRLTVV.

This chain links TRBV29-1 with TRBJ2-7; D might be TRBD1 (6 bases). Germline-derived CDR1 and CDR2 are SQVTM and ANQGSEA. The length of the CDR3 is 13 residues. Deletions cut 7 bases from V and 4 bases from J, with 17 bases between. In DNA form, the CDR3 reads TGCAGCGCGAGCCGACAGGACGGGTACGAGCAGTACTTC. This codes for CSASRQDGYEQYF.

V gene TRBV7-8 combines with J gene TRBJ2-4, with 7 bases lining up with TRBD1. Per the germline V gene, CDR1 is SGHVS and CDR2 is FQNEAQ. CDR3 size: 16 residues. With V trimmed by 2 bases and J by 6 bases, 10 bases remained unmatched. In nucleotides, the CDR3 is TGTGCCAGCAGCTTATACAGGGGTCCAAAGGGAAACATTCAGTACTTC. Its protein product is CASSLYRGPKGNIQYF.

This rearrangement joins TRBV2 to TRBJ2-7, with TRBD2 matching over 8 bases. CDR3 length equals 14 residues. The ends lost 4 bases at V and 3 bases at J; junction bases unmatched: 5. In germline, CDR1 is SNHLY, CDR2 FYNNEI. The CDR3 is CASSVWRGDYEQYF. CDR3 nucleotides: TGTGCCAGCAGTGTTTGGCGGGGGGACTACGAGCAGTACTTC.

The J gene is TRBJ1-1, the V gene TRBV13; the D gene is possibly TRBD1 (5 bases). Germline V lookup: CDR1 PRHDT, CDR2 FYEKMQ (reference sequence). Trimming took off 5 bases at V and 0 bases at J, with 10 bases between the two ends. The length of the CDR3 is 14 residues. The CDR3, as DNA: TGTGCCAGCAGCACTGGGGGGGTGAACACTGAAGCTTTCTTT. The encoded protein is CASSTGGVNTEAFF.

This chain joins TRBV7-3 and TRBJ1-6; no definite D call. Germline lookup yields CDR1 SGHTA and CDR2 FQGTGA. The CDR3 totals 14 residues. The ends were cut back, 6 bases at V and 10 bases at J, with 16 bases in the middle. CDR3 residues: CASSFGGQGSPLHF. CDR3 coding DNA: TGTGCCAGCAGTTTCGGAGGGCAAGGGTCACCCCTCCACTTT.

The V and J genes are TRBV7-2 and TRBJ2-3; possibly TRBD1 for D (7 bases). The CDR3 length is 16 residues. V was trimmed by 5 bases and J by 4 bases, leaving 19 bases between them. Per the germline V gene, CDR1 is SGHTA and CDR2 is FQGNSA. For the CDR3, the DNA is TGTGCCAGCAGCCCCCCTAGCGTCAGGGGGGCAGATACGCAGTATTTT. It translates to CASSPPSVRGADTQYF.

This chain uses TRBV6-1 with TRBJ1-1; 7 nucleotides match TRBD1. The CDR3 totals 14 residues. With 6 bases clipped from V and 7 bases from J, the junction kept 11 bases outside the gene matches. Germline V gene lookup returns CDR1 MNHNS and CDR2 SASEGT. CDR3 protein: CASRTWDRTGEAFF. CDR3 in DNA: TGTGCCAGCAGGACTTGGGATAGGACAGGTGAAGCTTTCTTT.

This sequence joins TRBV11-2 and TRBJ1-5; 7 bases match TRBD1. CDR1 and CDR2 from the germline V gene are SGHAT and FQNNGV. This CDR3 spans 14 amino acids. J was trimmed by 9 bases and V by 5 bases; bases with no gene match: 10. CDR3 nucleotides: TGTGCCAGCAGCACAGACAGGGATCTAGGGCCCCAGCATTTT. Its protein is CASSTDRDLGPQHF.

This rearrangement joins TRBV7-6 to TRBJ2-1, with 14 bases identical to TRBD2. Germline V gene data show CDR1 as SGHVS and CDR2 as FNYEAQ. Trimming removed 5 bases from V and 4 bases from J; junction bases left unmatched: 10. The CDR3 runs 18 residues. The CDR3: CASSRETSGRANYNEQFF. DNA of the CDR3: TGTGCCAGCAGCCGAGAGACTAGCGGGAGGGCCAATTACAATGAGCAGTTCTTC.